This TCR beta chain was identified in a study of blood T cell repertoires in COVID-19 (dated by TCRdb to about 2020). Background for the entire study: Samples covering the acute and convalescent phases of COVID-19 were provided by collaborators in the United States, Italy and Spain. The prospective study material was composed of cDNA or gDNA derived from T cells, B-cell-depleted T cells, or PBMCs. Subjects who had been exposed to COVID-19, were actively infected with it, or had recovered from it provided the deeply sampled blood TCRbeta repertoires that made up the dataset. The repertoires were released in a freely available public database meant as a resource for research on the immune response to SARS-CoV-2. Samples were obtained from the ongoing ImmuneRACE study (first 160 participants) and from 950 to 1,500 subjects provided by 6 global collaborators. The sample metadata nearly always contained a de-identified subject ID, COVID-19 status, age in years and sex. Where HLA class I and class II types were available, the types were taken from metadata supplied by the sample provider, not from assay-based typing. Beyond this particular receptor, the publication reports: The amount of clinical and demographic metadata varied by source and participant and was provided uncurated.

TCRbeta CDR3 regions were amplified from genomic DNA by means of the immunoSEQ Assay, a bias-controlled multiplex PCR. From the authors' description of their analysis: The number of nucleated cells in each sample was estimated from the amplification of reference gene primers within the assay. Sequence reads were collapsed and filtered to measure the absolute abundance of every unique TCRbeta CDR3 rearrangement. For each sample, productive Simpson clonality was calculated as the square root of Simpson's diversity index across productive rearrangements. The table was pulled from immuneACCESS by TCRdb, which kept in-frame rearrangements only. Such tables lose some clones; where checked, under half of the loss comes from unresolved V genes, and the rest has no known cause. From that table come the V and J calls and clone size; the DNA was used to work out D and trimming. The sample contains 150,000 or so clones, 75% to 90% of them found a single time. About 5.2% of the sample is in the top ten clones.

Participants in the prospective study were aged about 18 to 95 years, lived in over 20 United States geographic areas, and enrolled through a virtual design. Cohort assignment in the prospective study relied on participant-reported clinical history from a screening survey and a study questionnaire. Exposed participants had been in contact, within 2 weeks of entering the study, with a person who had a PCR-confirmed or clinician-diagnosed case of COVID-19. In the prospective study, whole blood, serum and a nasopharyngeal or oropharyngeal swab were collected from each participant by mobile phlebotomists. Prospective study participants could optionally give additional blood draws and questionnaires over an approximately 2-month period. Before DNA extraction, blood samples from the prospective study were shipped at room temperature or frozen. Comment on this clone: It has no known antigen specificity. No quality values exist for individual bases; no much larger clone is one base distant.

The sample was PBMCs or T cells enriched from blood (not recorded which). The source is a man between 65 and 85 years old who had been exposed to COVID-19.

Read as DNA, the sequence is TGTGCCAGCAGTACCCTCCCCCAGGGAGGGAATGAGCAGTTCTTC. This codes for CASSTLPQGGNEQFF. The chain is assembled from TRBV27 and TRBJ2-1; a stretch of 7 junction bases matches TRBD2. For this chain, trimming is 5 bases at the V end and 7 bases at the J end, and the number of junction bases without a gene match is 11. The cysteine opens and the phenylalanine closes a CDR3 of 15 amino acids. Only CDR3 DNA remains: 45 bases, in frame from the first base. Looking up the germline V gene (reference sequence) yields CDR1 MNHEY and CDR2 SMNVEV.